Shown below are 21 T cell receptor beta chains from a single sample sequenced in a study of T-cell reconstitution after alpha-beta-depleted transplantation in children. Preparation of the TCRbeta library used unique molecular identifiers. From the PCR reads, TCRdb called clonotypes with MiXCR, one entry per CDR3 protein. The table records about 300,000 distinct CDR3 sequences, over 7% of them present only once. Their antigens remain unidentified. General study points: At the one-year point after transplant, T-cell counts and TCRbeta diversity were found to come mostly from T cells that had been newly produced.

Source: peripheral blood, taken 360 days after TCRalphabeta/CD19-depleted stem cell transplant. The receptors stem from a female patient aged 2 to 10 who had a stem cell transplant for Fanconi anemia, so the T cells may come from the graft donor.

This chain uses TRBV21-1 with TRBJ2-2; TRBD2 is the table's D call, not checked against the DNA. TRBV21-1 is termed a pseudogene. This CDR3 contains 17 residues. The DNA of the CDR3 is TGTGCCAGCAGCAAAGATAAAAGCGGGAGGAATGTCGGGGAGCTGTTTTTT. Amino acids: CASSKDKSGRNVGELFF.

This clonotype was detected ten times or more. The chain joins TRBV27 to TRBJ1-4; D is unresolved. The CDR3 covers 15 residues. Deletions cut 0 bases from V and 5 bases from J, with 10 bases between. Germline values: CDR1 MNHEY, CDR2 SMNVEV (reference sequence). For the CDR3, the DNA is TGTGCCAGCAGTTTATCGTTGGCGAAAAATGAAAAACTGTTTTTT. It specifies CASSLSLAKNEKLFF. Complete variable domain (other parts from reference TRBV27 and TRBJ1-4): EAQVTQNPRYLITVTGKKLTVTCSQNMNHEYMSWYRQDPGLGLRQIYYSMNVEVTDKGDVPEGYKVSRKEKRNFPLILESPSPNQTSLYFCASSLSLAKNEKLFFGSGTQLSVL.

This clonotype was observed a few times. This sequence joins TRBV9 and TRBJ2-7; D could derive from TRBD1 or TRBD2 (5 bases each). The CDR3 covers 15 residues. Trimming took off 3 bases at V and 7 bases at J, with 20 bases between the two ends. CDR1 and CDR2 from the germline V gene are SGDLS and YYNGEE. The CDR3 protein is CASSAMGEGAREQYF. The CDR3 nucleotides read TGTGCCAGCAGCGCAATGGGGGAAGGGGCCAGGGAGCAGTACTTC.

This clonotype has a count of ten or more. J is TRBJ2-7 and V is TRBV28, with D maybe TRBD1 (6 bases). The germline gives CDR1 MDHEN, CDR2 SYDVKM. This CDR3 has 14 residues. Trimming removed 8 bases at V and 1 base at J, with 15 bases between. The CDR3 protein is CASVTTGYSYEQYF. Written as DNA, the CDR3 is TGTGCCAGCGTAACGACAGGTTATTCCTACGAGCAGTACTTC.

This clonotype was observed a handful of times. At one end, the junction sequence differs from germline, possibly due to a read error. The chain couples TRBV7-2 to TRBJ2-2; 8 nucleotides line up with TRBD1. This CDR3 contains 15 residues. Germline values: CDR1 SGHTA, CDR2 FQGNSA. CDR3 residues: CASSDRTGNPGELFF. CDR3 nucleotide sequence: TGTGCCAGCAGCGATAGGACAGGGAACCCCGGGGAGCTGTTTTTT.

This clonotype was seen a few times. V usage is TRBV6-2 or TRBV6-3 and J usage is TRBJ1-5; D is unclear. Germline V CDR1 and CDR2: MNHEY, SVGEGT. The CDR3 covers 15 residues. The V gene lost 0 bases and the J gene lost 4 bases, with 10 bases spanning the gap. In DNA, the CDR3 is TGTGCCAGCAGTTACTCGGCACAGTTGAATCAGCCCCAGCATTTT. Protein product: CASSYSAQLNQPQHF.

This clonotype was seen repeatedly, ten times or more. CDR3 nucleotides: TGTGCCAGCAGCCAAGCCCCTCGGACAGGGGATGGGGAGACCCAGTACTTC. Translated: CASSQAPRTGDGETQYF. This rearrangement joins TRBV4-2 to TRBJ2-5, with 9 bases identical to TRBD1. The germline V gene has CDR1 LGHNA and CDR2 YNFKEQ. The CDR3 covers 17 residues. Losses at the gene ends were 1 base for V and 5 bases for J; bases not matched to a gene: 11.

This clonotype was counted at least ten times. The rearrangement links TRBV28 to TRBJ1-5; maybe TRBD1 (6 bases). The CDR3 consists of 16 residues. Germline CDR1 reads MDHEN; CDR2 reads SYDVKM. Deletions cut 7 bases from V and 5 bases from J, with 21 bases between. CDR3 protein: CASKDRVASSYQPQHF. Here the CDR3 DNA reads TGTGCCAGCAAGGACAGAGTGGCATCATCCTATCAGCCCCAGCATTTT. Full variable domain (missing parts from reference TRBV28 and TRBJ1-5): DVKVTQSSRYLVKRTGEKVFLECVQDMDHENMFWYRQDPGLGLRLIYFSYDVKMKEKGDIPEGYSVSREKKERFSLILESASTNQTSMYLCASKDRVASSYQPQHFGDGTRLSIL.

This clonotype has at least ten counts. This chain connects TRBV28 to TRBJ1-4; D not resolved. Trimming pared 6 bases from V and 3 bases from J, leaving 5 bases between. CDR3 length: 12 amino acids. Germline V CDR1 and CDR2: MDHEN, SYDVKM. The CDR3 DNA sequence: TGTGCCAGCAGACAAGCTAATGAAAAACTGTTTTTT. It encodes CASRQANEKLFF.

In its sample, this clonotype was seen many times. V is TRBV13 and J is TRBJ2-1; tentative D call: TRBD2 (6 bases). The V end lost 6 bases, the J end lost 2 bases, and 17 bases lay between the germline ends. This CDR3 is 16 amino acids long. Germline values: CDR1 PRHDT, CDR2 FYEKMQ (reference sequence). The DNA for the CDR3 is TGTGCCAGCAGACCGGGACTCACCTCTCCCTACAATGAGCAGTTCTTC. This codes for CASRPGLTSPYNEQFF.

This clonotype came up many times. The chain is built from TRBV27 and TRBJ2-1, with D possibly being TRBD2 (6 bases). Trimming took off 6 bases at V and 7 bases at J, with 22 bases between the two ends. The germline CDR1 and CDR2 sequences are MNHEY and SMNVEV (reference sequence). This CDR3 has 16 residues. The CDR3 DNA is TGTGCCAGCAGAAGATCTGAGCGGGCCTTAATAAATGAGCAGTTCTTC. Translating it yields CASRRSERALINEQFF.

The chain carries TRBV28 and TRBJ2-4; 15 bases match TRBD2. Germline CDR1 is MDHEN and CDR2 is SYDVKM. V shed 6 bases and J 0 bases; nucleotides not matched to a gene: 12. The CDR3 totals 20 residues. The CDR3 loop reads CASSPRLGLAGGKAKNIQYF. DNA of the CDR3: TGTGCCAGCAGCCCGCGGTTAGGACTAGCGGGAGGGAAAGCCAAAAACATTCAGTACTTC.

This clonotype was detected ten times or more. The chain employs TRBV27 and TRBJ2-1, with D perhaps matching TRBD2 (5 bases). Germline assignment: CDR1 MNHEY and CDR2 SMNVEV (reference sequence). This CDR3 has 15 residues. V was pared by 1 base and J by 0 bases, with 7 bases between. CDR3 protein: CASSLFTSSYNEQFF. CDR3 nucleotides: TGTGCCAGCAGTTTATTCACTAGCTCCTACAATGAGCAGTTCTTC.

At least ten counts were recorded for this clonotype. Here the CDR3 DNA reads TGTGCCAGCAGTTTATACGGGGAACCACATACGCAGTATTTT. Translated: CASSLYGEPHTQYF. V is TRBV27 and J is TRBJ2-3; D is perhaps TRBD2 (5 bases). This CDR3 region has 14 residues. Germline CDR1 is MNHEY and CDR2 is SMNVEV (reference sequence). Trimming took 1 base from V and 7 from J, leaving 12 bases between them.

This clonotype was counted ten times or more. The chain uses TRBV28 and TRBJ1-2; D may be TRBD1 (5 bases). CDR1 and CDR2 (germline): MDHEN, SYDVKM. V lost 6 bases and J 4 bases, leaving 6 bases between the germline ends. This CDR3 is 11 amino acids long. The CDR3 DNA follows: TGTGCCAGCAGCGACAGCTATGGCTACACCTTC. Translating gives CASSDSYGYTF.

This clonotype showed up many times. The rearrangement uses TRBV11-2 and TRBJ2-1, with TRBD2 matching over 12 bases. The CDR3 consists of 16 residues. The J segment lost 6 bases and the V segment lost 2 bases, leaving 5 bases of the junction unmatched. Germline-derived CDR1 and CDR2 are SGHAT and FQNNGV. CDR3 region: CASSLLAGGPGNEQFF. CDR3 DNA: TGTGCCAGCAGCTTACTAGCGGGAGGGCCGGGCAATGAGCAGTTCTTC.

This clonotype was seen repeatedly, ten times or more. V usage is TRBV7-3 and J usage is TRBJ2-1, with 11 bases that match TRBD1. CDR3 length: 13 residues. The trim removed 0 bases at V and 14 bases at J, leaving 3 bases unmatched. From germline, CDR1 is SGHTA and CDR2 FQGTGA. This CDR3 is CASSLTPGQGEFF. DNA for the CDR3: TGTGCCAGCAGCTTAACACCGGGACAGGGGGAGTTCTTC. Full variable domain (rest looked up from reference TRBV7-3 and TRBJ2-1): GAGVSQTPSNKVTEKGKYVELRCDPISGHTALYWYRQSLGQGPEFLIYFQGTGAADDSGLPNDRFFAVRPEGSVSTLKIQRTERGDSAVYLCASSLTPGQGEFFGPGTRLTVL.

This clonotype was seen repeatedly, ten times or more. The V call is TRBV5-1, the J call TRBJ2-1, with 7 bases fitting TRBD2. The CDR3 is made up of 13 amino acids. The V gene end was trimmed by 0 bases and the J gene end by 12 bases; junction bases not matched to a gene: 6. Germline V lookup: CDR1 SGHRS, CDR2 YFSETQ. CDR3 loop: CASSLGLADWQFF. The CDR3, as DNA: TGCGCCAGCAGCTTGGGACTAGCAGATTGGCAGTTCTTC.

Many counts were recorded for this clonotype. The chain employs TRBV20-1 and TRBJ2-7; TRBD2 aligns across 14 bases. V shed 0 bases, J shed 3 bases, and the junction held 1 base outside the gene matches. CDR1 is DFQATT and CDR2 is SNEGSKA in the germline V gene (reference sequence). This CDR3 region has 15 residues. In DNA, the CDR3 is TGCAGTGCTAGAGATGGGACTAGCGGGAGCTACGAGCAGTACTTC. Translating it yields CSARDGTSGSYEQYF.

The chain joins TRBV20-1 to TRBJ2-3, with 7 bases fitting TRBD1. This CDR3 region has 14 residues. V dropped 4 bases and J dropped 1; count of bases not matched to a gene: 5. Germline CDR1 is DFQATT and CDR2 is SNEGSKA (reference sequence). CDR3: CSAKPQGRTDTQYF. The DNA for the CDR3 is TGCAGTGCTAAGCCACAGGGGCGCACAGATACGCAGTATTTT.

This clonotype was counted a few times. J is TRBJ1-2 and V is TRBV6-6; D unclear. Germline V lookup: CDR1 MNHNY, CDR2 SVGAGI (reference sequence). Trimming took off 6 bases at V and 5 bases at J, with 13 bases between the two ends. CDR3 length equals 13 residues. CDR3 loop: CASREYAAYGYTF. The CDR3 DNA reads TGTGCCAGCAGAGAGTACGCGGCATATGGCTACACCTTC.